This T cell receptor beta chain was profiled in a study of OX40 agonist ivuxolimab in advanced cancers. Trimming at V came to 1 base and at J to 1 base, leaving 2 bases not matched to a gene. There are 15 residues in the CDR3. In germline, CDR1 is SGHKS, CDR2 YYEKEE (reference sequence). Sequencing was performed with immunoSEQ multiplex PCR; in TCRdb, only in-frame clones are kept and a portion is missing. The data show some 34,000 clones, about 80% seen once. The source is an adult with an advanced solid tumor such as melanoma, head and neck, liver or kidney cancer. The specimen was CD4+ or CD8+ T cells sorted from blood, collected in a trial of the OX40 agonist ivuxolimab. V usage is TRBV5-5 and J usage is TRBJ2-5, with TRBD2 matching 9 bases. CDR3 region: CASSLSSGIQETQYF. Here the CDR3 DNA reads TGTGCCAGCAGCTTGTCTAGCGGGATCCAAGAGACCCAGTACTTC.